These 14 T cell receptor beta chains share one sample of origin, sequenced in a study of blood T cell repertoires in COVID-19. Profiling relied on immunoSEQ multiplex PCR, and the TCRdb table lists in-frame clones only, not all of them. This sample has more than 300,000 clones, with around 89% found just once. Sequenced material: peripheral blood. Source of these receptors: a woman aged 25 to 45 with COVID-19, enrolled during active disease.

This rearrangement joins TRBV4-1 to TRBJ2-7; 11 bases are a match to TRBD1. V dropped 1 base and J dropped 6; count of bases not matched to a gene: 11. Germline V gene data show CDR1 as MGHRA and CDR2 as YSYEKL. CDR3 length: 17 amino acids. CDR3 sequence reads: CASSQGGGTGGKFEQYF. DNA for the CDR3: TGCGCCAGCAGCCAAGGAGGAGGGACAGGGGGAAAATTCGAGCAGTACTTC.

The chain joins TRBV13 to TRBJ1-2; weak D call: TRBD1 (5 bases). V gave up 5 bases and J gave up 4 bases, with 11 bases separating them. Germline V gene lookup returns CDR1 PRHDT and CDR2 FYEKMQ (reference sequence). The CDR3 sequence is 13 residues long. In nucleotides, the CDR3 is TGTGCCAGCAGCCCAAGGGGCGGCTATGGCTACACCTTC. Its protein is CASSPRGGYGYTF.

The CDR3 region is CASSPWDTNNEQFF. DNA of the CDR3: TGTGCCAGCAGCCCATGGGACACGAACAATGAGCAGTTCTTC. The V and J genes are TRBV21-1 and TRBJ2-1; the table's D call of TRBD1 was not tested on the DNA. TRBV21-1 is annotated as a pseudogene. The CDR3 consists of 14 residues.

This clone was detected once. V usage is TRBV5-4 and J usage is TRBJ2-5; TRBD2 matches at 9 bases. Germline CDR1 and CDR2: SGHNT and YYREEE (reference sequence). This CDR3 comprises 16 residues. The V segment lost 2 bases and the J segment 5 bases; nucleotides outside the gene matches: 10. The CDR3 spells CASSFSVAGGTETQYF. CDR3 bases: TGTGCCAGCAGCTTCTCAGTTGCGGGGGGGACCGAGACCCAGTACTTC.

This clone has more than one count but fewer than ten. The chain recombines TRBV29-1 with TRBJ2-5; D is possibly TRBD1 (6 bases). There are 12 residues in the CDR3. The V gene lost 3 bases and the J gene lost 5 bases, with 10 bases spanning the gap. CDR1 is SQVTM and CDR2 is ANQGSEA in the germline V gene. The CDR3 DNA reads as TGCAGCGTTGAGGGGGCCCGGGAGACCCAGTACTTC. It codes for CSVEGARETQYF.

The chain has TRBV9 and TRBJ1-1; D perhaps matches TRBD1 (5 bases). The CDR3 is made up of 15 amino acids. The V end was cut by 3 bases, the J end by 0 bases, with 12 bases between. Germline CDR1 and CDR2: SGDLS and YYNGEE. The CDR3 nucleotides are TGTGCCAGCAGCGGGGGCGTAAGTCTGAACACTGAAGCTTTCTTT. Its translation is CASSGGVSLNTEAFF.

The rearrangement uses TRBV24-1 and TRBJ1-2, with a tentative D call TRBD1 (5 bases). Germline-derived CDR1 and CDR2 are KGHDR and SFDVKD. The ends were cut back, 4 bases at V and 7 bases at J, with 12 bases in the middle. The CDR3 is 13 residues long. CDR3 residues: CATSDDRARGYTF. The CDR3 DNA is TGTGCCACCAGTGACGACAGAGCCCGTGGCTACACCTTC.

This clone has a count of ten or more. The CDR3 loop reads CASGEGGSRNTIYF. The CDR3 DNA reads TGTGCCAGCGGGGAGGGGGGCTCGAGAAACACCATATATTTT. The chain uses TRBV9 and TRBJ1-3; TRBD1 is a possible D gene (6 bases). Trimming cost V 7 bases and J 5 bases, with 16 bases left between them. This CDR3 is built from 14 residues. The germline V gene has CDR1 SGDLS and CDR2 YYNGEE.

The chain joins TRBV24-1 to TRBJ1-4; tentatively, D is TRBD1 (6 bases). Germline V gene sequence: CDR1 KGHDR, CDR2 SFDVKD. The CDR3 extends over 16 amino acids. The V and J ends lost 4 bases and 3 bases respectively, with 14 bases between them. This CDR3 is CATSDSGQKANEKLFF. As DNA, the CDR3 is TGTGCCACCAGTGACTCCGGACAGAAAGCTAATGAAAAACTGTTTTTT.

The V and J genes are TRBV7-8 and TRBJ1-5; perhaps TRBD1 as D (6 bases). Trimming pared 5 bases from V and 6 bases from J, leaving 11 bases between. Germline V gene lookup returns CDR1 SGHVS and CDR2 FQNEAQ. This CDR3 contains 13 residues. The CDR3 protein is CASSRRGIQPQHF. The CDR3 nucleotides read TGTGCCAGCAGCCGAAGGGGGATTCAGCCCCAGCATTTT.

This chain connects TRBV11-3 to TRBJ1-5; weak D call: TRBD1 (6 bases). Germline V gene data show CDR1 as SGHNT and CDR2 as YENEEA. The V end was cut by 5 bases, the J end by 5 bases, with 16 bases between. CDR3 length equals 15 residues. The DNA for the CDR3 is TGTGCCAGCAGCACACAATACAGGGCTGATCAGCCCCAGCATTTT. Its translation: CASSTQYRADQPQHF.

The CDR3 DNA sequence: TGTGCCAGCAGCTCTCCGGGACAGGGAATCAACGGGGAGCTGTTTTTT. Translation gives CASSSPGQGINGELFF. This chain joins TRBV7-9 and TRBJ2-2; 9 bases fit TRBD1. J gave up 7 bases and V 4 bases, and 10 bases lay outside the gene matches. Germline CDR1 reads SEHNR; CDR2 reads FQNEAQ (reference sequence). The CDR3 spans 16 residues.

The chain links TRBV20-1 to TRBJ2-6, with TRBD1 as a possible D gene (5 bases). V lost 3 bases to trimming and J lost 4 bases, with 13 bases between them. Germline V lookup: CDR1 DFQATT, CDR2 SNEGSKA (reference sequence). This CDR3 contains 15 residues. In DNA, the CDR3 is TGCAGTGCTAGTTTAGGGGTGCTAGGGGCCAACGTCCTGACTTTC. Translation gives CSASLGVLGANVLTF.

This chain uses TRBV5-6 with TRBJ2-7; 8 nucleotides align to TRBD1. The CDR3 loop spans 19 amino acids. Trimming removed 4 bases from V and 4 bases from J; junction bases left unmatched: 22. In germline, CDR1 is SGHDT, CDR2 YYEEEE. CDR3 DNA: TGTGCCAGCAGCCTGGGGGTTCTCAGCCGACAGGGGAAGGGGTACGAGCAGTACGTC. It yields the protein CASSLGVLSRQGKGYEQYV.